A single T cell receptor (beta chain) is shown here with its context. The data belong to a study of blood T cell repertoires in COVID-19. Across the whole study: The samples span acute and convalescent COVID-19 from the United States, Italy and Spain. The analysed material was cDNA or gDNA that came from T cells, B-cell-depleted T cells, or PBMCs.

As originally analysed: How many nucleated cells were present was estimated from reference gene primer amplification. Measured with immunoSEQ multiplex PCR; TCRdb has only the in-frame clones, and not every one. The DNA was the basis for D and trimming; V, J and clone size are from that table. The sample shows about 110,000 clones, 70% to 80% of them seen only once. Sequenced: peripheral blood. This clonotype originated in a woman aged 55-70 years with acute or convalescent COVID-19.

The CDR3 protein is CASSIGGRGEQFF. The DNA for the CDR3 is TGTGCCAGCAGCATTGGAGGGAGGGGGGAGCAGTTCTTC. The chain employs TRBV25-1 and TRBJ2-1, with D possibly being TRBD2 (7 bases). Trimming removed 6 bases at V and 10 bases at J, with 16 bases between. Looked up from germline, CDR1 is MGHDK and CDR2 is SYGVNS. The CDR3 is made up of 13 amino acids.